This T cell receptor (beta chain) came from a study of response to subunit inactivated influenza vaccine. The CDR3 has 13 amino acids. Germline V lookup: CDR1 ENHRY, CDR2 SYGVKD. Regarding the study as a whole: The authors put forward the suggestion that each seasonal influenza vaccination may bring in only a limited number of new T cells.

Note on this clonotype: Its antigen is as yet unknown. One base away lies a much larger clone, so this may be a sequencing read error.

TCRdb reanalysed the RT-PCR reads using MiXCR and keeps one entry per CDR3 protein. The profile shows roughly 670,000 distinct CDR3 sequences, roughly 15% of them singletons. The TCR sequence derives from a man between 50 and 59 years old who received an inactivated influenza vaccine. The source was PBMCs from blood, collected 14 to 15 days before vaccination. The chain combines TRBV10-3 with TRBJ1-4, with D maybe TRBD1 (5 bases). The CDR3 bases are TGTGCCATCAGTCCTTCGGGGGGTGAAAAACTGCTTTTT. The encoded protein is CAISPSGGEKLLF.